In this sample, the clone carrying this TCR beta chain turned up many times. Its specificity is not known. The junction had 5 bases not matched to a gene; V was cut back by 5 bases and J by 5 bases. Per germline, CDR1 SGHTA and CDR2 FQGNSA. The CDR3 has 14 amino acids. The sample originates from a study of T cell repertoires in cytomegalovirus infection. The overall study: The public TCR beta signatures pointed to both CMV infection and matching HLA type.

The study's findings and limits: Carriers of CMV plus the relevant HLA were identified by cumulative public TCR beta family frequency. In two of eight donors, the top clonotype was HLA-C-restricted CMV-specific.

One entry per CDR3 protein, called by TCRdb with MiXCR from the reads. The data hold about 490,000 distinct CDR3 sequences, with around 27% observed a single time. V gene TRBV7-2 combines with J gene TRBJ1-1; the match to TRBD1 covers 10 bases. This receptor was obtained from a human donor in good health (CMV status not recorded). Some clones in this sample may be carry-over from other donors' samples. Material: PBMCs. CDR3 loop: CASSNDRGLTEAFF. In DNA form, the CDR3 reads TGTGCCAGCAGCAACGACAGGGGGCTGACTGAAGCTTTCTTT.